The 16 T cell receptor beta chains below all came from one sample that was sequenced in a study of cytomegalovirus exposure and HLA in healthy donors. The PCR had 60 Vbeta and 13 Jbeta primers. TCRdb's table, derived via immunoSEQ multiplex PCR, lists solely in-frame clones and lacks some. This sample has about 110,000 clones, with 74% found just once. Sequencing was carried out using PBMCs. The receptors were gathered from a man aged 45-65 years in good health and CMV-seropositive.

The J gene is TRBJ2-1, the V gene TRBV14, with TRBD2 matching 11 bases. V lost 1 base to trimming and J lost 12 bases; unmatched junction nucleotides: 8. CDR3 length: 15 amino acids. CDR1 is SGHDN and CDR2 is FVKESK in the germline V gene. As DNA, the CDR3 is TGTGCCAGCAGCCAAGTTAGCGGGGGGGCCTTGGGGCAGTTCTTC. This codes for CASSQVSGGALGQFF.

The chain links TRBV6-6 to TRBJ1-1, with D perhaps matching TRBD1 (6 bases). Germline V gene lookup returns CDR1 MNHNY and CDR2 SVGAGI (reference sequence). Trimming left V 5 bases short and J 1 base short, with 11 bases between. This CDR3 is built from 14 residues. In DNA, the CDR3 is TGTGCCAGCAGTGATATACAGGGGAACACTGAAGCTTTCTTT. Protein: CASSDIQGNTEAFF.

This clone was counted once. The J gene is TRBJ1-1, the V gene TRBV15; TRBD1 agrees at 7 bases. V lost 8 bases to trimming and J lost 3 bases; unmatched junction nucleotides: 6. The CDR3 has 13 amino acids. Germline loops: CDR1 LNHNV, CDR2 YYDKDF (reference sequence). CDR3 sequence reads: CATALQGDTEAFF. In nucleotides, the CDR3 is TGTGCCACCGCACTCCAGGGGGACACTGAAGCTTTCTTT. Together with reference TRBV15 and TRBJ1-1, the CDR3 gives the full variable domain: DAMVIQNPRYQVTQFGKPVTLSCSQTLNHNVMYWYQQKSSQAPKLLFHYYDKDFNNEADTPDNFQSRRPNTSFCFLDIRSPGLGDTAMYLCATALQGDTEAFFGQGTRLTVV.

The CDR3 is CASSEVEGAAGYTF. Here the CDR3 DNA reads TGTGCCAGCAGTGAAGTCGAGGGGGCAGCTGGCTACACCTTC. The rearrangement joins TRBV6-1 to TRBJ1-2, with TRBD1 matching over 7 bases. V shed 1 base and J 7 bases; nucleotides not matched to a gene: 6. The germline V gene has CDR1 MNHNS and CDR2 SASEGT. The CDR3 covers 14 residues.

This rearrangement joins TRBV19 to TRBJ2-3, with TRBD2 matching over 8 bases. J was trimmed by 3 bases and V by 3 bases; bases with no gene match: 2. Germline lookup yields CDR1 LNHDA and CDR2 SQIVND (reference sequence). The CDR3 covers 14 residues. CDR3 loop: CASSIERGTDTQYF. CDR3 DNA: TGTGCCAGTAGTATTGAGCGGGGGACAGATACGCAGTATTTT.

This clone was seen just once. The chain recombines TRBV2 with TRBJ2-7, with 12 bases matching TRBD2. V shed 5 bases and J 6 bases; nucleotides not matched to a gene: 14. The germline V gene encodes CDR1 SNHLY and CDR2 FYNNEI. CDR3 length: 17 amino acids. Written as DNA, the CDR3 is TGTGCCAGCAGTCCCACGGGCCTAGCGGGAGGGCTGGTCGAGCAGTACTTC. The encoded protein is CASSPTGLAGGLVEQYF.

The V gene is TRBV15, the J gene TRBJ2-5; TRBD2 might be the D (5 bases). TRBJ2-7 explains the end of the DNA better; the J call may be wrong. Germline V lookup: CDR1 LNHNV, CDR2 YYDKDF (reference sequence). CDR3 length: 15 amino acids. The CDR3 reads CATSRDGAANYEQYF. Written as DNA, the CDR3 is TGTGCCACCAGCAGAGATGGAGCGGCTAACTACGAGCAGTACTTC.

This sequence joins TRBV18 and TRBJ2-7, with a possible D match to TRBD1 (6 bases). Per germline, CDR1 KGHSH and CDR2 LQKENI. The CDR3 is made up of 14 amino acids. The V gene lost 5 bases and the J gene lost 0 bases, with 11 bases spanning the gap. CDR3 region: CASSTGTTSYEQYF. The CDR3 DNA reads TGTGCCAGCTCAACCGGGACAACCTCCTACGAGCAGTACTTC.

The V call is TRBV4-1, the J call TRBJ2-7; D may be TRBD1 (6 bases). Germline V lookup: CDR1 MGHRA, CDR2 YSYEKL. V lost 1 base to trimming and J lost 4 bases, with 20 bases between them. The CDR3 totals 17 residues. The CDR3 spells CASSQGAGTPSSYEQYF. The CDR3 DNA sequence: TGCGCCAGCAGCCAAGGGGCCGGGACACCCAGCAGTTACGAGCAGTACTTC.

The V and J genes are TRBV7-8 and TRBJ1-2, with D hard to call. Trimming removed 0 bases from V and 4 bases from J, with 6 bases in between. This CDR3 is built from 13 residues. In germline, CDR1 is SGHVS, CDR2 FQNEAQ. As DNA, the CDR3 is TGTGCCAGCAGCTTAGCTCTCAGCTATGGCTACACCTTC. It is translated as CASSLALSYGYTF.

The gene calls are TRBV5-1 and TRBJ2-3, with 16 positions matching TRBD2. Germline assignment: CDR1 SGHRS and CDR2 YFSETQ. V trimming: 4 bases; J trimming: 1 base; junction bases outside the gene matches: 9. This CDR3 comprises 19 residues. CDR3 sequence: CASSHPGLAGGRGTDTQYF. The CDR3, as DNA: TGCGCCAGCAGCCACCCGGGACTAGCGGGGGGGCGTGGCACAGATACGCAGTATTTT.

This clone occurred once. V gene TRBV12-5 combines with J gene TRBJ1-3, with D unclear. The CDR3 totals 12 residues. CDR1 and CDR2 from the germline V gene are LGHNT and FRNRAP. With 4 bases removed from V and 4 bases from J, the gap between germline ends came to 5 bases. The CDR3 coding sequence is TGTGCTAGTGGTTCTGAGGGAAACACCATATATTTT. This gives the protein CASGSEGNTIYF.

The chain employs TRBV6-1 and TRBJ2-5, with TRBD1 matching 11 bases. This CDR3 is built from 17 residues. Per the germline V gene, CDR1 is MNHNS and CDR2 is SASEGT. The ends lost 4 bases at V and 5 bases at J; junction bases unmatched: 12. The CDR3 loop is CASSGAPGTGGGETQYF. CDR3 bases: TGTGCCAGCAGTGGGGCTCCCGGGACAGGGGGTGGTGAGACCCAGTACTTC.

Only one count was recorded for this clone. The chain combines TRBV28 with TRBJ1-5; 9 nucleotides align to TRBD1. Germline assignment: CDR1 MDHEN and CDR2 SYDVKM. The CDR3 runs to 15 residues. Germline trimming cut 5 bases from V and 2 bases from J; bases unmatched to any gene: 4. Written as DNA, the CDR3 is TGTGCCAGCAGTAAAGACAGGGGGGGCAATCAGCCCCAGCATTTT. Translated: CASSKDRGGNQPQHF.

The rearrangement joins TRBV7-9 to TRBJ2-5; D not certain. Germline CDR1 is SEHNR and CDR2 is FQNEAQ (reference sequence). The ends were cut back, 5 bases at V and 4 bases at J, with 11 bases in the middle. The CDR3 has 13 amino acids. Written as DNA, the CDR3 is TGTGCCAGCAGCGTTACTCCCGCAGAGACCCAGTACTTC. This sequence encodes CASSVTPAETQYF.

The rearrangement links TRBV5-1 to TRBJ2-1, with D perhaps matching TRBD2 (5 bases). Germline loops: CDR1 SGHRS, CDR2 YFSETQ. Trimming cost V 4 bases and J 0 bases, with 17 bases left between them. CDR3 length equals 17 residues. In DNA, the CDR3 is TGCGCCAGCAGCCCCCACCCCGGACTTTTCTCCTACAATGAGCAGTTCTTC. It translates to CASSPHPGLFSYNEQFF.